These T cell receptor beta chains were read from a single sample in a study of technical replicates of blood from several donors. Libraries were prepared by immunoSEQ multiplex PCR; TCRdb keeps only in-frame clonotypes and omits some of them. The table shows roughly 15,000 clones, with roughly 87% occurring only once. Sample: PBMCs. The receptors stem from a human donor in good health. The CDR3 runs from the conserved cysteine through the conserved F or W. D genes are given only for firm matches. The size field is filled for only some rows; it gives once, few, many or a size class.

D: TRBD1
V: TRBV5-8
J: TRBJ1-5
size: .
DNA: TGTGCCACAACTGACAGACAGGGGGCTCGCAATCAGCCCCAGCATTTT
CDR3: CATTDRQGARNQPQHF

D: .
V: TRBV28
J: TRBJ2-7
size: .
DNA: TGTGCCAGCAGTTTATCCAGGGACGAGCAGTACTTC
CDR3: CASSLSRDEQYF

D: .
V: TRBV4-2
J: TRBJ1-1
size: few
DNA: TGTGCCAGCAGCCAACCCTCCCTGAACACTGAAGCTTTCTTT
CDR3: CASSQPSLNTEAFF

D: TRBD2
V: TRBV7-9
J: TRBJ2-1
size: .
DNA: TGTGCCAGCAGCTTAGGGACTAGCGGGAACGGGCAGTTCTTC
CDR3: CASSLGTSGNGQFF

D: TRBD2
V: TRBV6-1
J: TRBJ2-1
size: .
DNA: TGTGCCAGCAGTGAACACAGCGGGGGAAACTACAATGAGCAGTTCTTC
CDR3: CASSEHSGGNYNEQFF

D: TRBD2
V: TRBV11-2
J: TRBJ2-7
size: .
DNA: TGTGCCAGCAGCCCACTAGCGGGGACCGGGGACGAGCAGTACTTC
CDR3: CASSPLAGTGDEQYF

D: .
V: TRBV11-3
J: TRBJ2-1
size: .
DNA: TGTGCCAGCAGCTTAGAGTGGGGCGGGGCCCGAAATGAGCAGTTCTTC
CDR3: CASSLEWGGARNEQFF

D: TRBD1
V: TRBV19
J: TRBJ1-2
size: .
DNA: TGTGCCAGTAGGAATCAGGGGGTCTATGGCTACACCTTC
CDR3: CASRNQGVYGYTF

D: TRBD2
V: TRBV6-5
J: TRBJ2-1
size: .
DNA: TGTGCCAGCAAGATTGTTAGCGGGAGTTATGAGCAGTTCTTC
CDR3: CASKIVSGSYEQFF

D: TRBD2
V: TRBV11-2
J: TRBJ2-5
size: .
DNA: TGTGCCAGCAGCTCACGGTTAGCGGGAGGGCCAGACCAAGAGACCCAGTACTTC
CDR3: CASSSRLAGGPDQETQYF

D: TRBD1
V: TRBV19
J: TRBJ1-1
size: .
DNA: TGTGCCAGTAGTCCCCTGCGGGACAGGGACACTGAAGCTTTCTTT
CDR3: CASSPLRDRDTEAFF

D: TRBD2
V: TRBV5-1
J: TRBJ2-1
size: .
DNA: TGCGCCAGCAGCTTGGTTCCTAGCGGTTCGACATCCTACAATGAGCAGTTCTTC
CDR3: CASSLVPSGSTSYNEQFF

D: TRBD2
V: TRBV7-9
J: TRBJ2-7
size: .
DNA: TGTGCCAGCAGCCTCTCGAGCGGGAGGTACGAGCAGTACTTC
CDR3: CASSLSSGRYEQYF

D: .
V: TRBV5-1
J: TRBJ2-5
size: once
DNA: TGCGCCAGCAGCTTTTTACGTGGGGGCACCACCGAAGAGACCCAGTACTTC
CDR3: CASSFLRGGTTEETQYF

D: TRBD1
V: TRBV10-2
J: TRBJ2-7
size: .
DNA: TGCGCCAGCAGTCTCCCCCCGGGACAGGTATTCTACGAGCAGTACTTC
CDR3: CASSLPPGQVFYEQYF

D: TRBD1
V: TRBV15
J: TRBJ1-5
size: .
DNA: TGTGCCACCACCGATCTCAGGACAGGGAGCAATCAGCCCCAGCATTTT
CDR3: CATTDLRTGSNQPQHF